This is a list of T cell receptor beta chains from one sample in a study of cytomegalovirus exposure and HLA in healthy donors. TCRdb's copy holds only in-frame clones and misses some; the assay was immunoSEQ multiplex PCR. There are more than 95,000 clones in the sample; about 78% occur only once, and 1% to 1.5% lies in the top ten. The specimen sequenced was PBMCs. These receptors were obtained from a man aged 30-40 years in good health and CMV-seronegative. Each CDR3 is given with its conserved first and last residue. Fields, in order: V gene, clone size, J gene, D gene, CDR3 DNA, CDR3 protein. A D gene is named only where the DNA matches it firmly. Clone size is given for some rows only: seen once, a few or many times, or a class if the clone is expanded.

>TRBV7-8|-|TRBJ1-1|-
TGTGCCACCACCCTTATCAGGGAACGCAACACTGAAGCTTTCTTT
CATTLIRERNTEAFF
>TRBV4-3|-|TRBJ1-6|-
TGCGCCAGCAGCCAAGAGAGTTGGGGGGAAATCGCTAGCTCCTATAATTCACCCCTCCACTTT
CASSQESWGEIASSYNSPLHF
>TRBV18|-|TRBJ1-1|TRBD1
TGTGCCAGCTCCCAGGGACAGGGAGGCACTGAAGCTTTCTTT
CASSQGQGGTEAFF
>TRBV27|-|TRBJ1-5|-
TGTGCCAGCAGTTCCCGGGGACTATGGGGACCCAATAGCAATCAGCCCCAGCATTTT
CASSSRGLWGPNSNQPQHF
>TRBV15|once|TRBJ2-7|-
TGTGCCACCGGGCTTTCTCGGGGGGCAAGGGAGCAGTACTTC
CATGLSRGAREQYF
>TRBV29-1|-|TRBJ2-5|TRBD1
TGCAGCGTTGAAGAAATACAGGGGGCGGGAGAGACCCAGTACTTC
CSVEEIQGAGETQYF
>TRBV7-9|-|TRBJ2-2|TRBD2
TGTGCCAGCAGCTTAGCCCCTAGCGGGATCGAGGCCGGGGAGCTGTTTTTT
CASSLAPSGIEAGELFF
>TRBV2|-|TRBJ2-6|TRBD1
TGTGCCAGCAGTGCCGGGACAGGTCGCTCTGGGGCCAACGTCCTGACTTTC
CASSAGTGRSGANVLTF
>TRBV30|once|TRBJ2-3|TRBD1
TGTGCCTGGAGCCGGGACAGCTACACAGATACGCAGTATTTT
CAWSRDSYTDTQYF
>TRBV9|-|TRBJ2-2|TRBD2
TGTGCCAGCAGCACTCCTGGGACTAGCGGGAGGGCCGTGGACACCGGGGAGCTGTTTTTT
CASSTPGTSGRAVDTGELFF
>TRBV2|-|TRBJ2-2|-
TGTGCCAGCATCCCCCCGGTGCAGGGCACCGGGGAGCTGTTTTTT
CASIPPVQGTGELFF
>TRBV11-2|-|TRBJ2-3|-
TGTGCCAGTACTCTTAGCGGTAGCACAGATACGCAGTATTTT
CASTLSGSTDTQYF
>TRBV28|once|TRBJ1-5|-
TGTGCCAGCAGGCCAGAGGATGGCAATCAGCCCCAGCATTTT
CASRPEDGNQPQHF
>TRBV6-5|-|TRBJ2-7|-
TGTGCCAGCAGTTACTCAAGGACAGCCTACGAGCAGTACTTC
CASSYSRTAYEQYF
>TRBV30|-|TRBJ2-7|TRBD1
TGTGCCTGGAACCAGGGGGCTTGGGACTACGAGCAGTACTTC
CAWNQGAWDYEQYF
>TRBV5-5|-|TRBJ1-1|TRBD1
TGTGCCAGCAGCTTCGGGACAGGGCTTGTAGCTTTCTTT
CASSFGTGLVAFF
>TRBV7-8|-|TRBJ1-6|-
TGTGCCAGCAGCTTAGTGGCGGGTTATAATTCACCCCTCCACTTT
CASSLVAGYNSPLHF
>TRBV15|-|TRBJ1-2|-
TGTGCCACCAGCAGAGATGAAACAGAGCTTTACAACTATGGCTACACCTTC
CATSRDETELYNYGYTF
>TRBV4-3|-|TRBJ1-1|-
TGCGCCAGCAGCCAAGAAGGGGGTAAAACTCCTGCTTCAGCTTTCTTT
CASSQEGGKTPASAFF
>TRBV4-1|-|TRBJ2-3|TRBD2
TGCGCCAGCAGCCAAGTTCGAGGGACTAGCGGGGGAAATACGCAGTATTTT
CASSQVRGTSGGNTQYF
>TRBV11-3|-|TRBJ1-1|-
TGTGCCAGCAGCTGGGGGCGGAACACTGAAGCTTTCTTT
CASSWGRNTEAFF
>TRBV19|-|TRBJ2-7|TRBD2
TGTGCCAGTAGTATAGAGAGGACTAGCGGGACCTACGAGCAGTACTTC
CASSIERTSGTYEQYF
>TRBV4-3|-|TRBJ1-1|TRBD1
TGCGCCAGCAGCCCGGACAGGGAGAACACTGAAGCTTTCTTT
CASSPDRENTEAFF
>TRBV28|-|TRBJ2-3|TRBD2
TGTGCCACTTGGGCAAGCGGGAGGGCCGGTACAGATACGCAGTATTTT
CATWASGRAGTDTQYF
>TRBV11-2|-|TRBJ2-3|TRBD2
TGTGCCAGCAGCCCCTCGCGGACTAGCGGGAGTGCAGATACGCAGTATTTT
CASSPSRTSGSADTQYF
>TRBV7-6|-|TRBJ2-7|TRBD1
TGTGCCAGCGGGACAGGGACCTCCTACGAGCAGTACTTC
CASGTGTSYEQYF
>TRBV29-1|-|TRBJ2-7|TRBD2
TGCAGCGACCCCCGGGGACTAGCGGGAGGTAGGTCCTACGAGCAGTACTTC
CSDPRGLAGGRSYEQYF
>TRBV23-1|-|TRBJ1-5|-
TGCGCCAGCAGACCTCAGGGGAAGGGCGTGTATCAGCCCCAGCATTTT
CASRPQGKGVYQPQHF
>TRBV27|-|TRBJ2-7|-
TGTGCCAGCAGTTGGGGCGCATCCTACGAGCAGTACTTC
CASSWGASYEQYF
>TRBV2|-|TRBJ2-4|TRBD1
TGTGCCAGCAAGACAGGGGGCTACTCCAAAAACATTCAGTACTTC
CASKTGGYSKNIQYF
>TRBV6-6|few|TRBJ2-2|-
TGTGCCAGTGCCAGGCCGAACACCGGGGAGCTGTTTTTT
CASARPNTGELFF
>TRBV7-9|-|TRBJ1-1|-
TGTGCCAGCAGCCCGCGCCCCGGGACAATGAACACTGAAGCTTTCTTT
CASSPRPGTMNTEAFF
>TRBV4-3|-|TRBJ1-6|TRBD1
TGCGCCAGCAGCGAAGGACAGGGTACACCCCTCCACTTT
CASSEGQGTPLHF
>TRBV5-5|-|TRBJ1-1|-
TGTGCCAGCAGCTTTACCGCAGGGTCGGCCACTGAAGCTTTCTTT
CASSFTAGSATEAFF
>TRBV10-3|few|TRBJ1-4|TRBD1
TGTGCCATCAGCTCGGGACAGGGGCAGGGTAAAGAACTGTTTTTT
CAISSGQGQGKELFF
>TRBV9|-|TRBJ1-1|-
TGTGCCAGCAGCGTAGGGCAGATGAACACTGAAGCTTTCTTT
CASSVGQMNTEAFF
>TRBV9|-|TRBJ2-7|TRBD1
TGTGCCAGCAGCGCCCCAGACAGGGGAGGATCCTACGAGCAGTACTTC
CASSAPDRGGSYEQYF
>TRBV27|-|TRBJ1-3|-
TGTGCCAGCAGTTTATCGCGGGTCAGCAACTCTGGAAACACCATATATTTT
CASSLSRVSNSGNTIYF
>TRBV13|-|TRBJ2-3|-
TGTGCCAGCAGCTTTCGGGGTAGCACAGATACGCAGTATTTT
CASSFRGSTDTQYF
>TRBV27|-|TRBJ1-1|-
TGTGCCAGCAGTCACGACAGTTTTGTCACTGAAGCTTTCTTT
CASSHDSFVTEAFF
>TRBV6-5|-|TRBJ1-1|TRBD1
TGTGCCAGCAGTTACTCTGGGACAGGGTACACTGAAGCTTTCTTT
CASSYSGTGYTEAFF
>TRBV15|-|TRBJ1-6|-
TGTGCCACCAGCAGAGGCAGGAATTCACCCCTCCACTTT
CATSRGRNSPLHF
>TRBV27|-|TRBJ1-2|-
TGTGCCAGCAGTTCCGTCTCCAGCTATGGCTACACCTTC
CASSSVSSYGYTF
>TRBV7-2|-|TRBJ2-7|-
TGTGCCAGCAGCTCACAGGGAAACGAGCAGTACTTC
CASSSQGNEQYF
>TRBV18|-|TRBJ1-1|TRBD1
TGTGCCAGCTCACCAAACAGGGGGTCCACTGAAGCTTTCTTT
CASSPNRGSTEAFF
>TRBV7-9|-|TRBJ1-1|-
TGTGCCAGCACCTCGAGAGTGATGAACACTGAAGCTTTCTTT
CASTSRVMNTEAFF
>TRBV7-9|few|TRBJ1-1|TRBD1
TGTGCCAGCAGCTTGGTCCCGACAGGGGGCACTGAAGCTTTCTTT
CASSLVPTGGTEAFF
>TRBV19|few|TRBJ2-7|-
TGTGCCAGTAGCCATAGAGGGTTCCTCCGCGAGCAGTACTTC
CASSHRGFLREQYF
>TRBV5-4|-|TRBJ2-7|TRBD1
TGTGCCAGCAGCTTGGGACCGGACAGGGAAGGCTACGAGCAGTACTTC
CASSLGPDREGYEQYF
>TRBV6-4|few|TRBJ1-1|-
TGTGCCAGCAGTGCGTGTACACAGCCTATGAACACTGAAGCTTTCTTT
CASSACTQPMNTEAFF
>TRBV27|-|TRBJ1-1|-
TGTGCCAGCAGTACGACAGTGAACACTGAAGCTTTCTTT
CASSTTVNTEAFF
>TRBV4-1|few|TRBJ1-4|-
TGCGCCAGCAGCCTGACAGGATTGGCAAAACTGTTTTTT
CASSLTGLAKLFF
>TRBV28|-|TRBJ2-7|TRBD1
TGTGCCAGCAACCCCGATAGGACAGGGCATCGCGAGCAGTACTTC
CASNPDRTGHREQYF
>TRBV5-1|-|TRBJ2-5|TRBD1
TGCGCCAGCAGCCCTGGGACAGGGAAGACCCAGTACTTC
CASSPGTGKTQYF
>TRBV4-1|-|TRBJ2-7|-
TGCGCCAGCAGCCCCCAAGAGGGTTGGGGAATCGAGCAGTACTTC
CASSPQEGWGIEQYF
>TRBV6-5|-|TRBJ2-1|-
TGTGCCAGCAGTTACCTCAGGACAAGATACAATGAGCAGTTCTTC
CASSYLRTRYNEQFF
>TRBV2|once|TRBJ2-3|TRBD2
TGTGCCAGCAGTGGCCCTAGCGGGGGCGGGGATACGCAGTATTTT
CASSGPSGGGDTQYF
>TRBV15|few|TRBJ2-7|-
TGTGCCACCAGCAGAGAAGTATCCCGGGGGAGCTCCTACGAGCAGTACTTC
CATSREVSRGSSYEQYF
>TRBV7-6|-|TRBJ2-5|TRBD2
TGTGCCAGCAGCCCCCTGGGACTAGCGGGTCAAGAGACCCAGTACTTC
CASSPLGLAGQETQYF